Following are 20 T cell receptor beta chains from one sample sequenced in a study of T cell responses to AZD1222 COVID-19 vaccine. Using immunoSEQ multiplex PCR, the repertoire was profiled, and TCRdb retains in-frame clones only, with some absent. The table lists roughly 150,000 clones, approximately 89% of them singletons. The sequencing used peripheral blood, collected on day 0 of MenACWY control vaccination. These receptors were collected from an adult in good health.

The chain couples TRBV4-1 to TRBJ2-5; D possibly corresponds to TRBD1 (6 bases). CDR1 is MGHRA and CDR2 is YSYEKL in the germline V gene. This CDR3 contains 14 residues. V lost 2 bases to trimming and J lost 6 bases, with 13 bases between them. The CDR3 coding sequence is TGCGCCAGCAGCCAATCCCAGGGGATTCAGACCCAGTACTTC. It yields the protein CASSQSQGIQTQYF.

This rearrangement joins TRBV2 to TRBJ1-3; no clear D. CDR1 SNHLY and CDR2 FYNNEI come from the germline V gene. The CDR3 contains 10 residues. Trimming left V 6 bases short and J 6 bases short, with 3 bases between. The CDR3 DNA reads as TGTGCCAGCAGGGTAAACACCATATATTTT. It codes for CASRVNTIYF.

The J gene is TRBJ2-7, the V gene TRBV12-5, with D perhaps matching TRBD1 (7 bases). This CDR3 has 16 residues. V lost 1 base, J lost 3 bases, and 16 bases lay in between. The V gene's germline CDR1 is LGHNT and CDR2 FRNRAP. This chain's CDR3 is CASGLERGTDIYEQYF. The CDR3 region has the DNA TGTGCTAGTGGTTTGGAACGGGGGACAGACATCTACGAGCAGTACTTC.

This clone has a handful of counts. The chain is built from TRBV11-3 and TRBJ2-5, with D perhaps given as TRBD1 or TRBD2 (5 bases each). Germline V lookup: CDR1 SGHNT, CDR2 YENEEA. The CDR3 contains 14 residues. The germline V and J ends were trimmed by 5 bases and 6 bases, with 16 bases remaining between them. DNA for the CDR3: TGTGCCAGCAGCCCCCTAAGGGGCGGGCAGACCCAGTACTTC. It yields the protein CASSPLRGGQTQYF. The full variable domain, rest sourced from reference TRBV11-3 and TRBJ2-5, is EAGVVQSPRYKIIEKKQPVAFWCNPISGHNTLYWYLQNLGQGPELLIRYENEEAVDDSQLPKDRFSAERLKGVDSTLKIQPAELGDSAVYLCASSPLRGGQTQYFGPGTRLLVL.

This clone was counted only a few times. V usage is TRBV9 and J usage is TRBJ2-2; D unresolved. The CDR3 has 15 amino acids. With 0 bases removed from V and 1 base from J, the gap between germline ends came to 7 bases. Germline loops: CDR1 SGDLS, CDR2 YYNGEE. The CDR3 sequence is CASSVGSQNTGELFF. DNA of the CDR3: TGTGCCAGCAGCGTAGGCAGCCAGAACACCGGGGAGCTGTTTTTT.

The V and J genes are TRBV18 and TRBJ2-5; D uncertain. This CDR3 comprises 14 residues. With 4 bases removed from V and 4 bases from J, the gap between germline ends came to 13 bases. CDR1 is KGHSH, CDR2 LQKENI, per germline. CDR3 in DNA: TGTGCCAGCTCACGGCCGGAAGGTGGAGAGACCCAGTACTTC. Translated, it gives CASSRPEGGETQYF.

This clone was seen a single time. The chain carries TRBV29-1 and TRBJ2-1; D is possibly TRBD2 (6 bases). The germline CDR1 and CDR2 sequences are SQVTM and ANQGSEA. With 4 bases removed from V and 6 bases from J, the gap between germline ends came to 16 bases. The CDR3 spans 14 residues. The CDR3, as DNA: TGCAGCGTTGCGGTTTCTGGGGGGTCCAATGAGCAGTTCTTC. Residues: CSVAVSGGSNEQFF.

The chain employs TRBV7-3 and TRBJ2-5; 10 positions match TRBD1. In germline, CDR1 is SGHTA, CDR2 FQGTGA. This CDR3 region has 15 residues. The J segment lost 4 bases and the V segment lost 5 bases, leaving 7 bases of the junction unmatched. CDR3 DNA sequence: TGTGCCAGCAGCCCCGAGGGACAGGGGCGAGAGACCCAGTACTTC. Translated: CASSPEGQGRETQYF.

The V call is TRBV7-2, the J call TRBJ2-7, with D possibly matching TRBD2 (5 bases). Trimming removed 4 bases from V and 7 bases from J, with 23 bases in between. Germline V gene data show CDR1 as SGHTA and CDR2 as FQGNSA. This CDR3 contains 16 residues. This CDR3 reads CASSYNPGTGSREQYF. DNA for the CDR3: TGTGCCAGCAGCTACAACCCCGGAACGGGGTCGCGGGAGCAGTACTTC.

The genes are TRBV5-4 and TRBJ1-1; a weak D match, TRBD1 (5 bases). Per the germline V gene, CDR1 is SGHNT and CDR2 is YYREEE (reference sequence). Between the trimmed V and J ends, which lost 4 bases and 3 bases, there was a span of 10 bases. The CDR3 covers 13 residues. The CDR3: CASSPTGDTEAFF. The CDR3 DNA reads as TGTGCCAGCAGCCCGACGGGGGACACTGAAGCTTTCTTT.

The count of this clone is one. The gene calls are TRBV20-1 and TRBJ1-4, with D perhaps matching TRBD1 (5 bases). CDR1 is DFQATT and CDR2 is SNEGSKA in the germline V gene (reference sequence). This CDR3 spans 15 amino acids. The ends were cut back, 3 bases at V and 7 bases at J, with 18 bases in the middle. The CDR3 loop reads CSASNRDGGVEKLFF. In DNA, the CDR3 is TGCAGTGCTAGTAACCGGGACGGGGGGGTTGAAAAACTGTTTTTT.

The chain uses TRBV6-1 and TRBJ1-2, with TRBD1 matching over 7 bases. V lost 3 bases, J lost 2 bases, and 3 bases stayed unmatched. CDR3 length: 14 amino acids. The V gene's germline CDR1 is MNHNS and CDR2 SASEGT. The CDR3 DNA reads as TGTGCCAGCAGTGACAGGGGGAACAACTATGGCTACACCTTC. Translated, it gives CASSDRGNNYGYTF.

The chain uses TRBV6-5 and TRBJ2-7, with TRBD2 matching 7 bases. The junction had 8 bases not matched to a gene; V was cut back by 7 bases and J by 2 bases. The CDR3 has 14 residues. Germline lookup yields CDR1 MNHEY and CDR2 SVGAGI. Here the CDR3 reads CASTSTGGAYEQYF. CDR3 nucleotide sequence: TGTGCCAGCACTTCAACGGGGGGAGCCTACGAGCAGTACTTC.

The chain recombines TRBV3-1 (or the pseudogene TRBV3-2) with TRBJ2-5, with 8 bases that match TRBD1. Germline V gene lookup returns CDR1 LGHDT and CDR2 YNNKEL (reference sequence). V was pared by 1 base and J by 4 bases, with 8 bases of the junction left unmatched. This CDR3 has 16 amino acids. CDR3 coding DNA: TGTGCCAGCAGCCAAGTTCAGGGGGCGGAACGAGAGACCCAGTACTTC. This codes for CASSQVQGAERETQYF.

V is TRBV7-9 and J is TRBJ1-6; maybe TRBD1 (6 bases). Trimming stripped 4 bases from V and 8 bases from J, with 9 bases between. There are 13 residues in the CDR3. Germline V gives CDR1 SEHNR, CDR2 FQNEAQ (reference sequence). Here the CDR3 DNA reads TGTGCCAGCAGCTCTAGGGGGGATTCACCCCTCCACTTT. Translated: CASSSRGDSPLHF.

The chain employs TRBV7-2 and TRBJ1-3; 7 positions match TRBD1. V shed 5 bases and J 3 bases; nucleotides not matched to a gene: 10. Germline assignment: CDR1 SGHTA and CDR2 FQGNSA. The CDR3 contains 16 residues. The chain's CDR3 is CASSPRGGRNGNTIYF. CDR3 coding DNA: TGTGCCAGCAGCCCCAGGGGGGGGCGGAATGGAAACACCATATATTTT.

CDR3 residues: CASSPVGGRFTEAFF. The CDR3 DNA follows: TGTGCCAGCAGCCCGGTCGGGGGTAGGTTCACTGAAGCTTTCTTT. This chain uses TRBV4-2 with TRBJ1-1; the D gene is possibly TRBD1 (5 bases). This CDR3 region has 15 residues. CDR1 and CDR2 (germline): LGHNA, YNFKEQ. V was pared by 4 bases and J by 4 bases, with 16 bases between.

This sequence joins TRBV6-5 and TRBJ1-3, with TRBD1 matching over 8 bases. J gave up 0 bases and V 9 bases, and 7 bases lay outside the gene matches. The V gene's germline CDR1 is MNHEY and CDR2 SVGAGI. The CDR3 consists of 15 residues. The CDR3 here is CASGDRRGSGNTIYF. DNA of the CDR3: TGTGCCAGTGGGGACAGGCGAGGCTCTGGAAACACCATATATTTT.

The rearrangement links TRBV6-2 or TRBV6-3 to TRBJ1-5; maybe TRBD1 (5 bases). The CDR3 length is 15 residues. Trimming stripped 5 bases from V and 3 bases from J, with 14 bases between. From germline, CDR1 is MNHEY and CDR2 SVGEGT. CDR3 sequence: CASSPSGRANQPQHF. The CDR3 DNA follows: TGTGCCAGCAGTCCGTCGGGACGAGCCAATCAGCCCCAGCATTTT.

The CDR3 nucleotides read TGTGCCAGCAGCCGACTAGCGGGAGGCCACACCGGGGAGCTGTTTTTT. It codes for CASSRLAGGHTGELFF. This chain uses TRBV7-9 with TRBJ2-2; 13 bases are a match to TRBD2. Trimming took 5 bases from V and 3 from J; bases not matched to a gene: 3. The V gene's germline CDR1 is SEHNR and CDR2 FQNEAQ (reference sequence). This CDR3 spans 16 amino acids. Combining the CDR3 with reference TRBV7-9 and TRBJ2-2 gives the whole variable domain DTGVSQNPRHKITKRGQNVTFRCDPISEHNRLYWYRQTLGQGPEFLTYFQNEAQLEKSRLLSDRFSAERPKGSFSTLEIQRTEQGDSAMYLCASSRLAGGHTGELFFGEGSRLTVL.